Given below is one TCR beta chain in context. The data stem from a study of shared T cell receptors in the human thymus. Sequencing used immunoSEQ multiplex PCR; TCRdb keeps in-frame clones, though not all of them. The top ten clones hold more than 0.01% of a sample with 450,000 to 650,000 clones, around three quarters of them seen once. Germline V lookup: CDR1 SNHLY, CDR2 FYNNEI. Trimming cost V 4 bases and J 3 bases, with 13 bases left between them. This CDR3 is built from 14 residues. The same sample was also studied in work on human thymus T cells. That source reports: Surgeons resected thymus tissue during corrective heart surgery. In thymic and blood repertoires alike, V and J usage looked biased. Unrelated individuals were reported by related research to share highly overlapping thymic repertoires.

The clonotype comes from a boy in the first two years of life with a congenital heart defect. The J gene is TRBJ2-7, the V gene TRBV2; D perhaps matches TRBD1 (6 bases). The source material was thymocytes. CDR3 nucleotide sequence: TGTGCCAGCAGTGTCATGGGGGCAAGCTACGAGCAGTACTTC. As protein: CASSVMGASYEQYF. Combining the CDR3 with reference TRBV2 and TRBJ2-7 gives the whole variable domain EPEVTQTPSHQVTQMGQEVILRCVPISNHLYFYWYRQILGQKVEFLVSFYNNEISEKSEIFDDQFSVERPDGSNFTLKIRSTKLEDSAMYFCASSVMGASYEQYFGPGTRLTVT.